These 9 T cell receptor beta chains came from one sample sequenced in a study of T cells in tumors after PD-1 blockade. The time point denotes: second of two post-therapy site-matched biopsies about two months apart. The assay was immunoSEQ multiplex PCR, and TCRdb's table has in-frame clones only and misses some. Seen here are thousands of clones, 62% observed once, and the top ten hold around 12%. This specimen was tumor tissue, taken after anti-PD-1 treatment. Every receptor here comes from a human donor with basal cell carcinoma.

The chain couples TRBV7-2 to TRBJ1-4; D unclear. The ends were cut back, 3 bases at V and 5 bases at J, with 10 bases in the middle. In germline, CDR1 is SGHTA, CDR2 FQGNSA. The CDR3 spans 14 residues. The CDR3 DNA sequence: TGTGCCAGCAGCTTGGCGAGCATAAATGAAAAACTGTTTTTT. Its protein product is CASSLASINEKLFF. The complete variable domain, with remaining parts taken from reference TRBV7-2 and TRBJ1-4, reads GAGVSQSPSNKVTEKGKDVELRCDPISGHTALYWYRQSLGQGLEFLIYFQGNSAPDKSGLPSDRFSAERTGGSVSTLTIQRTQQEDSAVYLCASSLASINEKLFFGSGTQLSVL.

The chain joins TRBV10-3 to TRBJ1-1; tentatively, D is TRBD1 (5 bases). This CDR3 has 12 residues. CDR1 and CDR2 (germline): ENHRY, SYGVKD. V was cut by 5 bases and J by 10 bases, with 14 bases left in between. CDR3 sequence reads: CAISQEGRGAFF. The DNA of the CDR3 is TGTGCCATCAGTCAGGAGGGGCGTGGAGCTTTCTTT.

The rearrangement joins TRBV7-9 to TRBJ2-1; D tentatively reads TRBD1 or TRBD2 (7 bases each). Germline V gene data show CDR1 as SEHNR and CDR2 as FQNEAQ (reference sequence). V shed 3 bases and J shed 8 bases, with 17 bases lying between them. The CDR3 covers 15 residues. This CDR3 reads CASSFGEGAVHEQFF. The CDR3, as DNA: TGTGCCAGCAGCTTCGGGGAGGGGGCTGTCCATGAGCAGTTCTTC. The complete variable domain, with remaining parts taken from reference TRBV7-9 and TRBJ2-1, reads DTGVSQNPRHKITKRGQNVTFRCDPISEHNRLYWYRQTLGQGPEFLTYFQNEAQLEKSRLLSDRFSAERPKGSFSTLEIQRTEQGDSAMYLCASSFGEGAVHEQFFGPGTRLTVL.

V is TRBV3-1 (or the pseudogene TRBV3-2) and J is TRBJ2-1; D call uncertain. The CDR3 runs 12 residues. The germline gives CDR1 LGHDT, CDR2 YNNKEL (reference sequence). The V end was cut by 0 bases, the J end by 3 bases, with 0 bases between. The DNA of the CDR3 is TGTGCCAGCAGCCAAGACTACAATGAGCAGTTCTTC. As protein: CASSQDYNEQFF.

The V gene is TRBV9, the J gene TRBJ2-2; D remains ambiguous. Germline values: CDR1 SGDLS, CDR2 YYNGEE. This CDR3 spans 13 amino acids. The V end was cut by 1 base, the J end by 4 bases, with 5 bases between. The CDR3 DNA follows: TGTGCCAGCAGCGTACGGCCCACCGGGGAGCTGTTTTTT. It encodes CASSVRPTGELFF.

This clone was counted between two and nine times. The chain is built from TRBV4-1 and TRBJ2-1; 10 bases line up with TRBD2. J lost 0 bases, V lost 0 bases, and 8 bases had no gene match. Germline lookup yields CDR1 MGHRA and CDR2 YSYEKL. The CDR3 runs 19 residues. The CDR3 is CASSQDRLAGANSYNEQFF. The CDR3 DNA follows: TGCGCCAGCAGCCAAGATAGGCTAGCGGGGGCTAACTCCTACAATGAGCAGTTCTTC.

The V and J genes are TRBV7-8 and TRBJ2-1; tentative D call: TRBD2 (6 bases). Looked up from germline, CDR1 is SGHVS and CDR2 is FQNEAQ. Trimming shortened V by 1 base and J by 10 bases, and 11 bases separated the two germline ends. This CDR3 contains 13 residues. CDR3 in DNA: TGTGCCAGCAGCTTAGGGGGAGGAGCGGAGCAGTTCTTC. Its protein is CASSLGGGAEQFF. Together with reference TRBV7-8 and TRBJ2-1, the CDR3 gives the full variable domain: GAGVSQSPRYKVAKRGQDVALRCDPISGHVSLFWYQQALGQGPEFLTYFQNEAQLDKSGLPSDRFFAERPEGSVSTLKIQRTQQEDSAVYLCASSLGGGAEQFFGPGTRLTVL.

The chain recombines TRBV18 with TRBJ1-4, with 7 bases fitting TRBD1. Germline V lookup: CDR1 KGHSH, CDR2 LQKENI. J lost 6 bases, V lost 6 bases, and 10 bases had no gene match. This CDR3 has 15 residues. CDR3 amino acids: CASSYHAGGDEKLFF. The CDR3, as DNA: TGTGCCAGCTCGTACCATGCAGGGGGAGATGAAAAACTGTTTTTT.

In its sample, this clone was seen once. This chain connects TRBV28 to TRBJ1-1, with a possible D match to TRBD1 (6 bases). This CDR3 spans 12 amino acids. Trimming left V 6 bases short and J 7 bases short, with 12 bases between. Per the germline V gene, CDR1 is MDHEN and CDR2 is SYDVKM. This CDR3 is CASSQGRNEAFF. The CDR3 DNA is TGTGCCAGCAGCCAGGGGCGAAATGAAGCTTTCTTT. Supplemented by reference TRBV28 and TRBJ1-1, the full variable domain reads DVKVTQSSRYLVKRTGEKVFLECVQDMDHENMFWYRQDPGLGLRLIYFSYDVKMKEKGDIPEGYSVSREKKERFSLILESASTNQTSMYLCASSQGRNEAFFGQGTRLTVV.